The 17 T cell receptor beta chains in this list originate from one sample, sequenced in a study of blood T cell repertoires in COVID-19. Some clones are missing from TCRdb's copy, which holds only in-frame ones; the method was immunoSEQ multiplex PCR. Altogether about 480,000 clones are present, less than 90% being singletons, with the ten largest covering 7.8%. The sample taken for sequencing was peripheral blood. These receptors all stem from a woman between 50 and 59 years old with COVID-19, enrolled during active disease.

The chain uses TRBV5-1 and TRBJ1-2, with TRBD1 matching over 9 bases. V lost 0 bases to trimming and J lost 6 bases; unmatched junction nucleotides: 6. The germline gives CDR1 SGHRS, CDR2 YFSETQ. CDR3 length equals 15 residues. In nucleotides, the CDR3 is TGCGCCAGCAGCTTGGGGCCGGGACAGGGAAATGGCTACACCTTC. This translates into CASSLGPGQGNGYTF.

Only one count was recorded for this clone. This chain joins TRBV28 and TRBJ1-5; D is ambiguous. Germline CDR1 is MDHEN and CDR2 is SYDVKM. The CDR3 has 14 amino acids. V lost 11 bases and J lost 5, with 19 bases in between. The CDR3 loop is CASHEAGSYQPQHF. CDR3 nucleotide sequence: TGTGCCTCACACGAGGCGGGCAGTTATCAGCCCCAGCATTTT.

The V gene is TRBV10-3, the J gene TRBJ1-3; D not resolved. The germline V gene encodes CDR1 ENHRY and CDR2 SYGVKD. This CDR3 region has 18 residues. The V end lost 1 base, the J end lost 6 bases, and 22 bases lay between the germline ends. This chain's CDR3 is CAISEWIARGGIVNTIYF. The CDR3 DNA reads as TGTGCCATCAGTGAGTGGATCGCGAGAGGAGGGATTGTAAACACCATATATTTT.

This clone was seen only a few times. CDR3 protein: CSVGGGEQYF. The CDR3 region has the DNA TGCAGCGTTGGAGGGGGCGAGCAGTACTTC. The chain combines TRBV29-1 with TRBJ2-7; TRBD1 is a possible D gene (6 bases). The germline gives CDR1 SQVTM, CDR2 ANQGSEA. The CDR3 has 10 residues. With 4 bases removed from V and 6 bases from J, the gap between germline ends came to 7 bases.

The genes are TRBV12-3 or TRBV12-4 and TRBJ2-3; the D gene is possibly TRBD2 (6 bases). The CDR3 runs to 13 residues. Trimming cost V 7 bases and J 3 bases, with 11 bases left between them. For the CDR3, the DNA is TGTGCCAGCACCGGCGGGGCTACAGATACGCAGTATTTT. This codes for CASTGGATDTQYF.

V usage is TRBV7-3 and J usage is TRBJ2-3; 13 nucleotides match TRBD2. Germline V gives CDR1 SGHTA, CDR2 FQGTGA. The CDR3 is 18 residues long. V dropped 3 bases and J dropped 4; count of bases not matched to a gene: 10. CDR3 sequence (DNA): TGTGCCAGCAGCTTCTCGACTAGCGGGGGGACTAGCTCAGATACGCAGTATTTT. This translates into CASSFSTSGGTSSDTQYF.

The V and J genes are TRBV29-1 and TRBJ2-3; TRBD1 matches 8 bases. The V gene end was trimmed by 8 bases and the J gene end by 4 bases; junction bases not matched to a gene: 5. This CDR3 is built from 12 residues. CDR1 is SQVTM, CDR2 ANQGSEA, per germline. CDR3 loop: CSSRGLSDTQYF. The CDR3 nucleotides are TGCAGCTCCAGGGGGCTCTCAGATACGCAGTATTTT.

The gene calls are TRBV25-1 and TRBJ2-1, with TRBD1 matching 7 bases. This CDR3 is 16 amino acids long. CDR1 and CDR2 (germline): MGHDK, SYGVNS. V was clipped by 6 bases and J by 0 bases; unmatched bases: 8. CDR3 loop: CASRGAGDSSYNEQFF. The CDR3 region has the DNA TGTGCCAGCAGGGGGGCAGGGGACAGCTCCTACAATGAGCAGTTCTTC.

This rearrangement joins TRBV5-6 to TRBJ1-4; perhaps TRBD1 as D (6 bases). Between the trimmed V and J ends, which lost 2 bases and 7 bases, there was a span of 24 bases. This CDR3 spans 18 amino acids. Germline V CDR1 and CDR2: SGHDT, YYEEEE. DNA of the CDR3: TGTGCCAGCAGCTTCCTCCACTCTACAGGGTATATAGGTGAAAAACTGTTTTTT. Residues: CASSFLHSTGYIGEKLFF.

This chain connects TRBV5-8 to TRBJ2-3; D is ambiguous. The CDR3 totals 13 residues. V was cut by 0 bases and J by 5 bases, with 7 bases left in between. Germline CDR1 reads SGHTS; CDR2 reads YDEGEE. The CDR3 sequence: CASSLDRRDTQYF. Written as DNA, the CDR3 is TGTGCCAGCAGCTTGGATCGGAGAGATACGCAGTATTTT. Full variable domain (rest looked up from reference TRBV5-8 and TRBJ2-3): EAGVTQSPTHLIKTRGQQATLRCSPISGHTSVYWYQQALGLGLQFLLWYDEGEERNRGNFPPRFSGRQFPNYSSELNVNALELEDSALYLCASSLDRRDTQYFGPGTRLTVL.

This clone was detected once. The gene calls are TRBV11-2 and TRBJ2-1; TRBD1 is a possible D gene (5 bases). CDR1 is SGHAT and CDR2 is FQNNGV in the germline V gene. Trimming took off 2 bases at V and 9 bases at J, with 8 bases between the two ends. There are 12 residues in the CDR3. CDR3 in amino acids: CASSLQGIEQFF. The CDR3 nucleotides read TGTGCCAGCAGCTTACAGGGTATTGAGCAGTTCTTC.

The rearrangement joins TRBV29-1 to TRBJ1-1; 7 bases map to TRBD1. This CDR3 has 13 amino acids. V was clipped by 4 bases and J by 4 bases; unmatched bases: 6. Germline CDR1 is SQVTM and CDR2 is ANQGSEA. CDR3 in amino acids: CSVGQGGGTEAFF. In nucleotides, the CDR3 is TGCAGCGTTGGACAGGGTGGGGGCACTGAAGCTTTCTTT. The full variable domain, its missing parts supplied by reference TRBV29-1 and TRBJ1-1, is SAVISQKPSRDICQRGTSLTIQCQVDSQVTMMFWYRQQPGQSLTLIATANQGSEATYESGFVIDKFPISRPNLTFSTLTVSNMSPEDSSIYLCSVGQGGGTEAFFGQGTRLTVV.

This chain connects TRBV14 to TRBJ2-1; TRBD2 might be the D (5 bases). The V end was cut by 1 base, the J end by 5 bases, with 12 bases between. The germline V gene has CDR1 SGHDN and CDR2 FVKESK. The CDR3 loop spans 15 amino acids. DNA for the CDR3: TGTGCCAGCAGCCAAGCGGGAAATACTAACAATGAGCAGTTCTTC. It encodes CASSQAGNTNNEQFF.

The gene calls are TRBV3-1 (or the pseudogene TRBV3-2) and TRBJ2-3; maybe TRBD2 (7 bases). From germline, CDR1 is LGHDT and CDR2 YNNKEL (reference sequence). The CDR3 runs 18 residues. The V gene lost 1 base and the J gene lost 2 bases, with 19 bases spanning the gap. CDR3 residues: CASSQVGGRPGDTDTQYF. In DNA form, the CDR3 reads TGTGCCAGCAGCCAAGTCGGGGGGCGCCCCGGTGACACAGATACGCAGTATTTT.

This rearrangement joins TRBV27 to TRBJ2-1; TRBD2 aligns across 7 bases. Germline CDR1 is MNHEY and CDR2 is SMNVEV (reference sequence). V trimming: 1 base; J trimming: 3 bases; junction bases outside the gene matches: 6. CDR3 length equals 16 residues. CDR3 nucleotides: TGTGCCAGCAGTTTATTTCCTAGCGGACTCTACAATGAGCAGTTCTTC. It encodes CASSLFPSGLYNEQFF.

For the CDR3, the DNA is TGTGCCAGCAGTTTAGGCCTCGGGACACCCTATCAGCCCCAGCATTTT. Translating gives CASSLGLGTPYQPQHF. The J gene is TRBJ1-5, the V gene TRBV6-5, with D perhaps TRBD1 (6 bases). CDR3 length: 16 residues. CDR1 MNHEY and CDR2 SVGAGI come from the germline V gene. The V gene lost 4 bases and the J gene lost 5 bases, with 18 bases spanning the gap.

This sequence joins TRBV29-1 and TRBJ1-2; TRBD1 matches at 7 bases. CDR1 is SQVTM and CDR2 is ANQGSEA in the germline V gene. There are 13 residues in the CDR3. The V segment lost 4 bases and the J segment 1 base; nucleotides outside the gene matches: 3. CDR3 sequence reads: CSVVGGLNYGYTF. The CDR3 DNA reads TGCAGCGTTGTAGGGGGCCTTAACTATGGCTACACCTTC.